This T cell receptor (beta chain) originates from a study of neurological immune-mediated disorders. MiXCR, applied by TCRdb to the 5' RACE reads, yields one record per CDR3 protein. The data contain tens of thousands of distinct CDR3 sequences, roughly 14% of them seen just once; the ten biggest clones take up 27%. V was clipped by 5 bases and J by 5 bases, with 12 bases between them. Germline V gene data show CDR1 as SGHVS and CDR2 as FQNEAQ. The CDR3 sequence is 14 residues long. The source is a woman aged 45-65 years with HTLV-1-associated myelopathy (HAM/TSP). The source material was PBMCs. V usage is TRBV7-8 and J usage is TRBJ2-2; D perhaps matches TRBD1 (6 bases). The CDR3 reads CASSRDMTTGELFF. As DNA, the CDR3 is TGTGCCAGCAGCCGGGACATGACAACCGGGGAGCTGTTTTTT.